Sequencing of this T cell receptor (beta chain) was carried out in a study of identical twins' blood T cells. The ends were cut back, 0 bases at V and 5 bases at J, with 13 bases in the middle. The CDR3 sequence is 15 residues long. Germline V CDR1 and CDR2: MNHEY, SVGAGI. This clonotype has a count of ten or more. The antigen is undetermined. Study results and caveats: Twin similarity might stem from environmental factors, not only genetics. Twins shared more top CDR3 clonotypes than unrelated donors did.

Each CDR3 protein gets one entry after TCRdb re-called the 5' RACE reads with MiXCR. The sample consists of 400,000 or so distinct CDR3 sequences, more than 25% of them appearing once. This sequence joins TRBV6-5 and TRBJ1-1; D is ambiguous. Sequencing was performed on PBMCs. The source is a woman aged 18 to 55 in good health. CDR3 sequence: CASSYSYNSGTEAFF. CDR3 DNA: TGTGCCAGCAGTTACTCGTACAACTCGGGGACTGAAGCTTTCTTT.